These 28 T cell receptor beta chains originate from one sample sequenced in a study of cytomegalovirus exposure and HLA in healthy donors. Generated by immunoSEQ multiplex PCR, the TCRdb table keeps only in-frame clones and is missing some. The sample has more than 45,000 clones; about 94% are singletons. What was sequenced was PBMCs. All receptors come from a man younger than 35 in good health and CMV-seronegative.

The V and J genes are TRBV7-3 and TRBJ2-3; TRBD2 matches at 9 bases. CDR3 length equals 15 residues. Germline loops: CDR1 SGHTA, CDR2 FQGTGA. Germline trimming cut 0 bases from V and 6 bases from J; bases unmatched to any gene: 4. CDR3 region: CASSLTSGSADTQYF. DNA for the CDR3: TGTGCCAGCAGCTTAACTAGCGGGAGTGCGGATACGCAGTATTTT. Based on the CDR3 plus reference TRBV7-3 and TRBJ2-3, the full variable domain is GAGVSQTPSNKVTEKGKYVELRCDPISGHTALYWYRQSLGQGPEFLIYFQGTGAADDSGLPNDRFFAVRPEGSVSTLKIQRTERGDSAVYLCASSLTSGSADTQYFGPGTRLTVL.

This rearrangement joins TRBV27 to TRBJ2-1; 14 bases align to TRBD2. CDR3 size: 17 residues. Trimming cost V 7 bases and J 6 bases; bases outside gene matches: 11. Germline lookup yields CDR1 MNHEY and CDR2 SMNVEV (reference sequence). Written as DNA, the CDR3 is TGTGCCAGCACTCTCCCGGGACTAGCGGGAGAGGTCAATGAGCAGTTCTTC. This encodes CASTLPGLAGEVNEQFF.

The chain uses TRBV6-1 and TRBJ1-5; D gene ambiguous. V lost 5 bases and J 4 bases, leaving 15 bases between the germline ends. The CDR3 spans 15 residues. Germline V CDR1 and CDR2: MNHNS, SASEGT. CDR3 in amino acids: CASSPERMINQPQHF. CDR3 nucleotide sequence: TGTGCCAGCAGTCCCGAGAGAATGATTAATCAGCCCCAGCATTTT.

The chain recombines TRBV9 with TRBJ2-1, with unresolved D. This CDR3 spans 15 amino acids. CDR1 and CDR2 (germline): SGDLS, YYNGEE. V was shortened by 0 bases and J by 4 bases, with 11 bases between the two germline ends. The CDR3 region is CASSVAGSLYNEQFF. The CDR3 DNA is TGTGCCAGCAGCGTAGCTGGTAGTCTATACAATGAGCAGTTCTTC.

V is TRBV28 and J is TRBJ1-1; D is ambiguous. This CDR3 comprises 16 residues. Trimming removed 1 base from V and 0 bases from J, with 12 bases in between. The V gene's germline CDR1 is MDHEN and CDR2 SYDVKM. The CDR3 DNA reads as TGTGCCAGCAGTTTATCGACAACCCGATTGAACACTGAAGCTTTCTTT. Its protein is CASSLSTTRLNTEAFF.

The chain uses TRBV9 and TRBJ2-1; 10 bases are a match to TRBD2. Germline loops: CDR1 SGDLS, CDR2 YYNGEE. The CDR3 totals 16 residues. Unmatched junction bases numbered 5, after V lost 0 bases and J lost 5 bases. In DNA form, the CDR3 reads TGTGCCAGCAGCGTAGCCCTAGCGGGGGCTAACAATGAGCAGTTCTTC. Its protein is CASSVALAGANNEQFF.

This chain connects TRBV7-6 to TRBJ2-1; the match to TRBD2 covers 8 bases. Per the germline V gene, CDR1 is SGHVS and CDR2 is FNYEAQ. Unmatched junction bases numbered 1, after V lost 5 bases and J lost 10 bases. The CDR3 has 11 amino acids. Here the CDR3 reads CASSRGGEQFF. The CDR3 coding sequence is TGTGCCAGCAGCCGGGGGGGGGAGCAGTTCTTC. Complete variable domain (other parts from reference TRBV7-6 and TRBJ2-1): GAGVSQSPRYKVTKRGQDVALRCDPISGHVSLYWYRQALGQGPEFLTYFNYEAQQDKSGLPNDRFSAERPEGSISTLTIQRTEQRDSAMYRCASSRGGEQFFGPGTRLTVL.

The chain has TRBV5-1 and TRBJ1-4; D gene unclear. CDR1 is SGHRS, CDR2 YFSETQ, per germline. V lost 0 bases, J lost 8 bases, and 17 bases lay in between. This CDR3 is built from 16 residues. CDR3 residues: CASSLGSDIRGEKLFF. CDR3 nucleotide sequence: TGCGCCAGCAGCTTGGGTTCCGACATCCGAGGGGAAAAACTGTTTTTT.

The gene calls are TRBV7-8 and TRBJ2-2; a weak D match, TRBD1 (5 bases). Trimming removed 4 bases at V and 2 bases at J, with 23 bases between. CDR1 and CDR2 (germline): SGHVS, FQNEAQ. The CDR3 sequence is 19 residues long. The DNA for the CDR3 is TGTGCCAGCAGCTCGTCCATGCTCCAGGGATTGGGAAACACCGGGGAGCTGTTTTTT. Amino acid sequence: CASSSSMLQGLGNTGELFF.

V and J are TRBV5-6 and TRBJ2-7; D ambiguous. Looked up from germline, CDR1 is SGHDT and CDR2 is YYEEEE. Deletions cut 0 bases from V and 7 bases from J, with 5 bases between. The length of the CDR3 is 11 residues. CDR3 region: CASSLATEQYF. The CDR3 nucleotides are TGTGCCAGCAGCTTGGCCACAGAGCAGTACTTC.

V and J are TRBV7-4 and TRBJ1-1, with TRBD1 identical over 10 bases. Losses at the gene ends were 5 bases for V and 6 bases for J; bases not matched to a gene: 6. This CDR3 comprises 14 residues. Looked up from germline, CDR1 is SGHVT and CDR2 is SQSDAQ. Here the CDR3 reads CASSVDRGLSEAFF. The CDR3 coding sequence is TGTGCCAGCAGCGTTGACAGGGGGCTATCTGAAGCTTTCTTT. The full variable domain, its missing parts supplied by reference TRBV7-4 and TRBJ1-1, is GAGVSQSPRYKVAKRGRDVALRCDSISGHVTLYWYRQTLGQGSEVLTYSQSDAQRDKSGRPSGRFSAERPERSVSTLKIQRTEQGDSAVYLCASSVDRGLSEAFFGQGTRLTVV.

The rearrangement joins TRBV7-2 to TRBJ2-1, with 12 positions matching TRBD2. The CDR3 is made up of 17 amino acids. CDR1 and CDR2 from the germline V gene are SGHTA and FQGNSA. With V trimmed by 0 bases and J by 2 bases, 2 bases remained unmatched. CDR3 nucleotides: TGTGCCAGCAGCTTAGCGCTAGCGGGAGGGACCTACAATGAGCAGTTCTTC. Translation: CASSLALAGGTYNEQFF. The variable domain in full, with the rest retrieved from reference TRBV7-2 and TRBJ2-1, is GAGVSQSPSNKVTEKGKDVELRCDPISGHTALYWYRQSLGQGLEFLIYFQGNSAPDKSGLPSDRFSAERTGGSVSTLTIQRTQQEDSAVYLCASSLALAGGTYNEQFFGPGTRLTVL.

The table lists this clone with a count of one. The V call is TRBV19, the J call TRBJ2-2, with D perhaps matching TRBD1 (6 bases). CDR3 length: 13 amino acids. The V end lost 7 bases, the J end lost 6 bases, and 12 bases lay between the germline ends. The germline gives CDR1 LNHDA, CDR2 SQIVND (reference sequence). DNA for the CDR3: TGTGCCAGTACCTCAGGACAGCCCGGGGAGCTGTTTTTT. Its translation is CASTSGQPGELFF.

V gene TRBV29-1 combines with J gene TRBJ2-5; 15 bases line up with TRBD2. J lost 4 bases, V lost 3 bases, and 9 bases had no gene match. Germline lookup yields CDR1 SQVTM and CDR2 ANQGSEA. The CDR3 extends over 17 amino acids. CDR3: CSVETGLAGGPGETQYF. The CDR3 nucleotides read TGCAGCGTTGAGACCGGACTAGCGGGAGGGCCCGGAGAGACCCAGTACTTC.

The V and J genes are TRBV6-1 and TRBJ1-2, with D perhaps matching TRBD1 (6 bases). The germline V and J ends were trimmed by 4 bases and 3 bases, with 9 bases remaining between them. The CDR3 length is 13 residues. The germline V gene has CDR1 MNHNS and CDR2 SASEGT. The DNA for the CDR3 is TGTGCCAGCAGTGTACAGGGTTACTATGGCTACACCTTC. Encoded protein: CASSVQGYYGYTF.

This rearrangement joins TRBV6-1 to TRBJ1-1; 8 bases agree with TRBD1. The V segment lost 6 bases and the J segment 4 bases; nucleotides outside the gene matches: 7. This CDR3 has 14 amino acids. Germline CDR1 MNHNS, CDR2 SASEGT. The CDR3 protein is CASRDRASGTEAFF. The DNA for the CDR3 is TGTGCCAGCAGGGACAGGGCGTCGGGCACTGAAGCTTTCTTT.

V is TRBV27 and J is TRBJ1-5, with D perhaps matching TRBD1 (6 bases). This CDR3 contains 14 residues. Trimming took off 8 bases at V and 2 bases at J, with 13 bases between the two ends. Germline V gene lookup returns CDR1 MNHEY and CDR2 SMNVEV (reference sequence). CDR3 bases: TGTGCCAGCTCGGGCAGGGGTGGCAATCAGCCCCAGCATTTT. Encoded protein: CASSGRGGNQPQHF.

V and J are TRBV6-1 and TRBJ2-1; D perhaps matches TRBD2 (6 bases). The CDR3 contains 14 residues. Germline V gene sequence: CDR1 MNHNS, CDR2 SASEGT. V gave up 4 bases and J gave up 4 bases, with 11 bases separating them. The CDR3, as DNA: TGTGCCAGCAGTGTTAGCGGCCCTTACAATGAGCAGTTCTTC. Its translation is CASSVSGPYNEQFF.

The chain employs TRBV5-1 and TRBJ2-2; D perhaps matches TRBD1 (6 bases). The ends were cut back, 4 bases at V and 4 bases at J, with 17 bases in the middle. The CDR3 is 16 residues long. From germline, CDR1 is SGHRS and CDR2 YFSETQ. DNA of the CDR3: TGCGCCAGCAGCCGTTCAGGGGAATTAATCACCGGGGAGCTGTTTTTT. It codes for CASSRSGELITGELFF.

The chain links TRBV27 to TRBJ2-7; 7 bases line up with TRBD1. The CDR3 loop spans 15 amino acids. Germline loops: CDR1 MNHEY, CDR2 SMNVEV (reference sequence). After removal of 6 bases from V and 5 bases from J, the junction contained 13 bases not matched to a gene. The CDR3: CASSSTDRVKNEQYF. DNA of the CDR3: TGTGCCAGCAGCTCCACTGACAGGGTAAAAAACGAGCAGTACTTC.

The CDR3, as DNA: TGTGCCAGTTCCTGGGACAGGGGATCTGGGGCCAACGTCCTGACTTTC. Its protein product is CASSWDRGSGANVLTF. V and J are TRBV19 and TRBJ2-6; 10 nucleotides agree with TRBD1. Germline-derived CDR1 and CDR2 are LNHDA and SQIVND (reference sequence). The CDR3 sequence is 16 residues long. V lost 8 bases and J lost 1; bases outside the gene matches: 5.

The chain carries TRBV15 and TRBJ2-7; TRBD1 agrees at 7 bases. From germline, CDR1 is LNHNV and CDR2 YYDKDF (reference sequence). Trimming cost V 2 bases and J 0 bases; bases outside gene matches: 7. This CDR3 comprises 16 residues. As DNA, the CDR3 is TGTGCCACCAGCAGACCTTACCGGGACAGCTCCTACGAGCAGTACTTC. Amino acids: CATSRPYRDSSYEQYF.

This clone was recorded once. This chain's CDR3 is CASSLGGGTEAFF. CDR3 coding DNA: TGTGCCAGCAGCTTGGGGGGGGGCACTGAAGCTTTCTTT. The chain is built from TRBV5-6 and TRBJ1-1; tentative D call: TRBD1 (5 bases). Looked up from germline, CDR1 is SGHDT and CDR2 is YYEEEE. There are 13 residues in the CDR3. Trimming removed 0 bases from V and 4 bases from J, with 7 bases in between.

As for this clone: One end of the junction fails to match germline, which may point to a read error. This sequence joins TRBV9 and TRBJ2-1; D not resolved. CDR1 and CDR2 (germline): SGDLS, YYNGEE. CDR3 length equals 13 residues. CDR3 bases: TGTGCCAGCACCGTAGCTTATCACAATGAGCAGTTCTTC. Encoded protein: CASTVAYHNEQFF.

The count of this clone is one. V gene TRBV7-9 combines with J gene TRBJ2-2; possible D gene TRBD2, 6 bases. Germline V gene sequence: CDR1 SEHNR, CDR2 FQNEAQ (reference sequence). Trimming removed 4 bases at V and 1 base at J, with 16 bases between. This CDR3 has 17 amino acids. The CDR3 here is CASSSDLADLNTGELFF. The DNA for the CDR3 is TGTGCCAGCAGCTCGGACTTAGCGGATTTGAACACCGGGGAGCTGTTTTTT.

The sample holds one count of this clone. The CDR3 sequence: CASSVSSGTNNEQFF. The CDR3 DNA is TGTGCCAGCAGCGTCAGTAGCGGGACCAACAATGAGCAGTTCTTC. The gene calls are TRBV9 and TRBJ2-1, with 8 bases lining up with TRBD2. Germline CDR1 and CDR2: SGDLS and YYNGEE. V was pared by 2 bases and J by 5 bases, with 6 bases of the junction left unmatched. CDR3 length: 15 residues.

The DNA of the CDR3 is TGTGCCAGCAGCTTAGACGGGAGGGCCTACAATGAGCAGTTCTTC. Translating gives CASSLDGRAYNEQFF. The chain couples TRBV7-2 to TRBJ2-1; 8 positions agree with TRBD2. V trimming: 1 base; J trimming: 2 bases; junction bases outside the gene matches: 1. Germline V CDR1 and CDR2: SGHTA, FQGNSA. The CDR3 loop spans 15 amino acids.

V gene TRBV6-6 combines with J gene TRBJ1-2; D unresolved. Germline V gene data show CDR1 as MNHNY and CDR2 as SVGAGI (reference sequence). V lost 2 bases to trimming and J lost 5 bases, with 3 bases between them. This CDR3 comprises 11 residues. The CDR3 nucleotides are TGTGCCAGCAGTTACGAGTATGGCTACACCTTC. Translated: CASSYEYGYTF.